The subject of this entry is one TCR beta chain. The data stem from a study of shared clonotypes between healthy human individuals. Germline V lookup: CDR1 SQVTM, CDR2 ANQGSEA. V was pared by 4 bases and J by 4 bases, with 8 bases of the junction left unmatched. The CDR3 consists of 15 residues. Here immunoSEQ multiplex PCR was the method, and the copy in TCRdb shows in-frame clones only, minus some. Found here are hundreds of thousands of clones, around 74% of them singletons; the top ten hold 9% to 12%. The chain uses TRBV29-1 and TRBJ2-5; 11 bases fit TRBD2. Sequenced: memory CD4+ T cells sorted from blood. As to subset: CD45RA-negative fraction. The TCR comes from a man in his thirties or forties in good health. The CDR3 loop is CSVGKLAGARETQYF. CDR3 coding DNA: TGCAGCGTTGGTAAACTAGCGGGAGCCCGAGAGACCCAGTACTTC. Based on the CDR3 plus reference TRBV29-1 and TRBJ2-5, the full variable domain is SAVISQKPSRDICQRGTSLTIQCQVDSQVTMMFWYRQQPGQSLTLIATANQGSEATYESGFVIDKFPISRPNLTFSTLTVSNMSPEDSSIYLCSVGKLAGARETQYFGPGTRLLVL.